The 3 T cell receptor beta chains listed next were all sequenced from one sample in a study of blood T cell repertoires in COVID-19. Data came from immunoSEQ multiplex PCR; TCRdb stores just in-frame clones and leaves some out. The table records 200,000 to 300,000 clones, 85% to 90% of them present only once. Specimen: peripheral blood. These receptor sequences come from a man aged 80 or over with acute or convalescent COVID-19.

The chain carries TRBV4-3 and TRBJ1-2; D gene uncertain. Germline V lookup: CDR1 LGHNA, CDR2 YSLEER. The CDR3 extends over 13 amino acids. Trimming took 2 bases from V and 3 from J, leaving 7 bases between them. Here the CDR3 reads CASSQYGDYGYTF. The CDR3 DNA follows: TGCGCCAGCAGCCAATACGGGGACTATGGCTACACCTTC.

This sequence joins TRBV28 and TRBJ2-3; TRBD1 aligns across 7 bases. J lost 1 base, V lost 2 bases, and 9 bases had no gene match. The germline CDR1 and CDR2 sequences are MDHEN and SYDVKM. The CDR3 is 17 amino acids. The CDR3 DNA reads TGTGCCAGCAGTTTAGACAGGGACAGAAGACGCACAGATACGCAGTATTTT. This codes for CASSLDRDRRRTDTQYF.

V is TRBV6-6 and J is TRBJ1-2; 8 nucleotides match TRBD1. The CDR3 spans 14 residues. The germline CDR1 and CDR2 sequences are MNHNY and SVGAGI (reference sequence). The V and J ends lost 4 bases and 4 bases, in that order; junction bases with no gene match: 5. Written as DNA, the CDR3 is TGTGCCAGCAGTTCAGGGGGCGCTTTCTATGGCTACACCTTC. Protein product: CASSSGGAFYGYTF.